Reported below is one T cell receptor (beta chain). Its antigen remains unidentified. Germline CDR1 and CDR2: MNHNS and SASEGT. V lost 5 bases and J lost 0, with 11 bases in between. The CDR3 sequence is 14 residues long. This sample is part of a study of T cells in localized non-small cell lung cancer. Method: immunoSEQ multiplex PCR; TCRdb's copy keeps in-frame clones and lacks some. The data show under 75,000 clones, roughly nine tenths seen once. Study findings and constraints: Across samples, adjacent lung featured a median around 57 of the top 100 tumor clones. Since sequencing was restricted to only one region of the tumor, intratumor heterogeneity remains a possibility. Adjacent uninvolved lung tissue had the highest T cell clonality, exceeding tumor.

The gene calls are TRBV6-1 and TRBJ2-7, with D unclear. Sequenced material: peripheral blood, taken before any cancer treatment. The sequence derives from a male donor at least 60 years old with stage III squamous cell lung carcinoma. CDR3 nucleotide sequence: TGTGCCAGCAGTCCGGACCCGGCCTCCTACGAGCAGTACTTC. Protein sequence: CASSPDPASYEQYF.